A single sample gave rise to the 14 T cell receptor beta chains below, sequenced in a study of post-analysis software for immune sequencing data. No cognate antigen is known for these TCRs. Carried by the TCR beta cDNA libraries were unique molecular identifiers. TCRdb re-analysed the PCR reads in MiXCR, keeping a single row per CDR3 protein. The sample lists approximately 730,000 distinct CDR3 sequences, 30% seen once, with approximately 0.6% in the top ten. Broader study findings: Patients showed TRBV5-6, TRBV5-1 and TRBV20-1 among a handful of TRBV segments more frequent than in controls.

Sequencing was performed on blood. The source of these receptors is a girl aged 10 to 17 with multiple sclerosis.

This clonotype has at least ten counts. In DNA form, the CDR3 reads TGTGCCAGCAGCTTAGGACGGAACAATGAGCAGTTCTTC. Protein sequence: CASSLGRNNEQFF. This chain joins TRBV7-2 and TRBJ2-1; D is unresolved. Germline CDR1 is SGHTA and CDR2 is FQGNSA. V lost 1 base and J lost 5, with 6 bases in between. The CDR3 extends over 13 amino acids. Full variable domain (remainder filled in from reference TRBV7-2 and TRBJ2-1): GAGVSQSPSNKVTEKGKDVELRCDPISGHTALYWYRQSLGQGLEFLIYFQGNSAPDKSGLPSDRFSAERTGGSVSTLTIQRTQQEDSAVYLCASSLGRNNEQFFGPGTRLTVL.

The rearrangement links TRBV10-3 to TRBJ2-2, with a possible D match to TRBD1 (5 bases). CDR1 is ENHRY and CDR2 is SYGVKD in the germline V gene. V was trimmed by 10 bases and J by 2 bases, leaving 14 bases between them. The CDR3 runs 14 residues. CDR3 coding DNA: TGTGCCACCCAGGGCCTCCTCAACACCGGGGAGCTGTTTTTT. Translation: CATQGLLNTGELFF.

This clonotype has just a few counts. The chain employs TRBV28 and TRBJ1-5, with TRBD1 matching over 7 bases. Trimming cost V 5 bases and J 4 bases; bases outside gene matches: 2. The germline CDR1 and CDR2 sequences are MDHEN and SYDVKM. This CDR3 spans 13 amino acids. The CDR3 sequence is CASSGTENQPQHF. CDR3 nucleotide sequence: TGTGCCAGCAGTGGGACAGAAAATCAGCCCCAGCATTTT.

The chain uses TRBV5-1 and TRBJ2-1; maybe TRBD2 (6 bases). The length of the CDR3 is 15 residues. CDR1 and CDR2 from the germline V gene are SGHRS and YFSETQ. V shed 3 bases and J shed 0 bases, with 10 bases lying between them. The CDR3 loop reads CASSYDGSSYNEQFF. For the CDR3, the DNA is TGCGCCAGCAGCTATGACGGGAGCTCCTACAATGAGCAGTTCTTC.

In the case of this clonotype: A much larger clone is a single base away; this may be a read error. The chain has TRBV15 and TRBJ1-2, with 8 bases aligning to TRBD1. This CDR3 is built from 15 residues. From germline, CDR1 is LNHNV and CDR2 YYDKDF (reference sequence). CDR3 DNA: TGTGCCACCGGCAGGACACAGGGGGAAGGCTATGGCTACACCTTC. This sequence encodes CATGRTQGEGYGYTF. The full variable domain, with the rest looked up from reference TRBV15 and TRBJ1-2, is DAMVIQNPRYQVTQFGKPVTLSCSQTLNHNVMYWYQQKSSQAPKLLFHYYDKDFNNEADTPDNFQSRRPNTSFCFLDIRSPGLGDTAMYLCATGRTQGEGYGYTFGSGTRLTVV.

This sequence joins TRBV20-1 and TRBJ2-5, with 11 positions matching TRBD1. V was clipped by 5 bases and J by 11 bases; unmatched bases: 13. This CDR3 has 14 residues. Germline lookup yields CDR1 DFQATT and CDR2 SNEGSKA (reference sequence). The CDR3 protein is CSAPSQGGTGGQYF. In DNA form, the CDR3 reads TGCAGTGCTCCCTCCCAGGGTGGGACAGGGGGGCAGTACTTC.

CDR3 sequence: CASRTGQDGNQPQHF. The CDR3 nucleotides are TGTGCCAGCAGGACGGGCCAGGACGGCAATCAGCCCCAGCATTTT. This chain links TRBV28 with TRBJ1-5; no clear D. The CDR3 extends over 15 amino acids. Germline values: CDR1 MDHEN, CDR2 SYDVKM. With 6 bases removed from V and 2 bases from J, the gap between germline ends came to 14 bases.

Remarks on this clonotype: A much larger clone lies one base from this, so it may be a read error. The chain links TRBV29-1 to TRBJ2-7; 13 positions agree with TRBD2. Germline lookup yields CDR1 SQVTM and CDR2 ANQGSEA. After removal of 1 base from V and 3 bases from J, the junction contained 0 bases not matched to a gene. This CDR3 has 14 amino acids. This CDR3 is CSVEGLAGGYEQYF. The CDR3 DNA reads as TGCAGCGTTGAAGGACTAGCGGGAGGCTACGAGCAGTACTTC.

The chain carries TRBV9 and TRBJ2-7, with TRBD2 identical over 8 bases. Germline values: CDR1 SGDLS, CDR2 YYNGEE. The CDR3 has 15 amino acids. The V gene end was trimmed by 3 bases and the J gene end by 4 bases; junction bases not matched to a gene: 9. The CDR3 loop reads CASSAPAGVGYEQYF. The CDR3 DNA reads TGTGCCAGCAGCGCCCCAGCGGGAGTTGGGTACGAGCAGTACTTC.

This clonotype turned up a few times. The rearrangement uses TRBV7-2 and TRBJ1-3; D is unclear. The V end lost 2 bases, the J end lost 2 bases, and 19 bases lay between the germline ends. CDR1 SGHTA and CDR2 FQGNSA come from the germline V gene. The CDR3 is made up of 18 amino acids. The CDR3 spells CASSLRGDRYDAGNTIYF. DNA for the CDR3: TGTGCCAGCAGCTTACGCGGGGATCGGTATGATGCTGGAAACACCATATATTTT.

In its sample, this clonotype was seen many times. The genes are TRBV29-1 and TRBJ2-3, with D hard to call. Germline CDR1 SQVTM, CDR2 ANQGSEA. V lost 3 bases, J lost 4 bases, and 8 bases lay in between. The CDR3 runs to 12 residues. CDR3 nucleotide sequence: TGCAGCGTTGATATCCGCGCAGATACGCAGTATTTT. Its protein product is CSVDIRADTQYF.

The chain links TRBV12-3 or TRBV12-4 to TRBJ1-5; D ambiguous. Trimming took off 0 bases at V and 6 bases at J, with 6 bases between the two ends. CDR3 length: 13 residues. CDR3 residues: CASSLALSQPQHF. DNA of the CDR3: TGTGCCAGCAGTTTAGCGCTTTCTCAGCCCCAGCATTTT.

This clonotype has just a few counts. This chain connects TRBV18 to TRBJ2-5; D not resolved. This CDR3 contains 14 residues. Germline CDR1 is KGHSH and CDR2 is LQKENI. The V gene lost 3 bases and the J gene lost 0 bases, with 8 bases spanning the gap. The CDR3: CASSPWADQETQYF. The CDR3 nucleotides read TGTGCCAGCTCACCTTGGGCAGACCAAGAGACCCAGTACTTC.

The V gene is TRBV9, the J gene TRBJ2-1; D unresolved. This CDR3 is built from 12 residues. The V gene lost 0 bases and the J gene lost 8 bases, with 6 bases spanning the gap. Germline CDR1 is SGDLS and CDR2 is YYNGEE. The CDR3 DNA follows: TGTGCCAGCAGCGTAGAAACCGATGAGCAGTTCTTC. Its translation: CASSVETDEQFF.